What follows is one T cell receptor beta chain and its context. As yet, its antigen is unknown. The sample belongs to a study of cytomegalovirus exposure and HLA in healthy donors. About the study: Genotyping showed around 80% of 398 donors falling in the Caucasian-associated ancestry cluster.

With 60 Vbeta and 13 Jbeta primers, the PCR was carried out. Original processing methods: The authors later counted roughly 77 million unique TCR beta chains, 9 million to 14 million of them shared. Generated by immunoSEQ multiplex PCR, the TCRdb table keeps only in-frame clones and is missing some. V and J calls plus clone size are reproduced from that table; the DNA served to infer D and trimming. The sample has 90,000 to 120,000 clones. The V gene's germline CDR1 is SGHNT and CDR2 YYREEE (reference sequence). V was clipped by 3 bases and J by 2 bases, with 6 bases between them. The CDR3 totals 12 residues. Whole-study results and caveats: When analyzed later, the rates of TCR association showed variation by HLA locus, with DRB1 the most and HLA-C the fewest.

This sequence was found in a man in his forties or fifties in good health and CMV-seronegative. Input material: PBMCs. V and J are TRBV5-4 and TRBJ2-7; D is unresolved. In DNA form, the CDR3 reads TGTGCCAGCAGCTCCTCCCCCTACGAGCAGTACTTC. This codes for CASSSSPYEQYF.